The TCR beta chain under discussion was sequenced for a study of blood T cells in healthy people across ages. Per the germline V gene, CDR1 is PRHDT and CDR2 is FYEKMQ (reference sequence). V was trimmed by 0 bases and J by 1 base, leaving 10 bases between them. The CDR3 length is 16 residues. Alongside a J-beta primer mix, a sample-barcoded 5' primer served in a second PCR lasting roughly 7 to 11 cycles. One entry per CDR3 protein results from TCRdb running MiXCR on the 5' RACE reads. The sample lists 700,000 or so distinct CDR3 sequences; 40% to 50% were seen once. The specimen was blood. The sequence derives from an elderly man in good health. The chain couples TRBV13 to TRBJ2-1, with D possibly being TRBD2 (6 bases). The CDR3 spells CASSLGHGGSYNEQFF. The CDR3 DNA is TGTGCCAGCAGCTTAGGCCACGGGGGATCCTACAATGAGCAGTTCTTC.